These 16 T cell receptor beta chains were all obtained from the same sample, sequenced in a study of Ad26.COV2.S vaccination and SARS-CoV-2 variants. Assay: immunoSEQ multiplex PCR; the TCRdb copy retains only in-frame clones and omits some. The table records 150,000 to 200,000 clones, about 83% of them present only once. The sample was peripheral blood, taken after recovery from COVID-19. Every receptor here comes from a human donor who had recovered from COVID-19.

This clone occurred once. The V and J genes are TRBV5-1 and TRBJ2-3; 9 nucleotides agree with TRBD2. The CDR3 contains 21 residues. The ends lost 0 bases at V and 1 base at J; junction bases unmatched: 18. The germline gives CDR1 SGHRS, CDR2 YFSETQ. CDR3 protein: CASSLVPLGLAQGGGTDTQYF. The CDR3 DNA reads as TGCGCCAGCAGCTTGGTTCCACTGGGACTAGCCCAGGGGGGTGGCACAGATACGCAGTATTTT.

V gene TRBV29-1 combines with J gene TRBJ2-1, with D hard to call. Deletions cut 4 bases from V and 4 bases from J, with 11 bases between. CDR3 size: 13 residues. The germline CDR1 and CDR2 sequences are SQVTM and ANQGSEA. The CDR3 region is CSVVVGSYNEQFF. CDR3 coding DNA: TGCAGCGTTGTAGTAGGATCTTACAATGAGCAGTTCTTC.

The rearrangement uses TRBV3-1 (or the pseudogene TRBV3-2) and TRBJ2-3, with no clear D. This CDR3 spans 14 amino acids. V lost 4 bases, J lost 1 base, and 9 bases lay in between. CDR1 and CDR2 (germline): LGHDT, YNNKEL (reference sequence). The DNA for the CDR3 is TGTGCCAGCAGCCCGCGGCGCGGCACAGATACGCAGTATTTT. This encodes CASSPRRGTDTQYF.

The chain recombines TRBV6-1 with TRBJ2-7; D gene uncertain. Germline V gives CDR1 MNHNS, CDR2 SASEGT. Trimming took 2 bases from V and 8 from J, leaving 16 bases between them. The CDR3 is 14 residues long. CDR3 DNA sequence: TGTGCCAGCAGTGAAAGTCGGCAGGCAACCCAGCAGTACTTC. Encoded protein: CASSESRQATQQYF.

The chain is built from TRBV5-1 and TRBJ2-7, with TRBD1 matching over 7 bases. The CDR3 sequence is 15 residues long. V lost 4 bases, J lost 2 bases, and 9 bases stayed unmatched. The germline V gene encodes CDR1 SGHRS and CDR2 YFSETQ. CDR3 amino acids: CASSATGTDTYEQYF. DNA for the CDR3: TGCGCCAGCAGCGCTACCGGGACAGATACCTACGAGCAGTACTTC.

This chain connects TRBV11-2 to TRBJ2-5; the match to TRBD1 covers 10 bases. Germline lookup yields CDR1 SGHAT and CDR2 FQNNGV. The CDR3 runs 16 residues. J was trimmed by 3 bases and V by 3 bases; bases with no gene match: 7. CDR3 residues: CASSLWDRGEEETQYF. In DNA, the CDR3 is TGTGCCAGCAGCTTGTGGGACAGGGGAGAGGAAGAGACCCAGTACTTC.

In this sample, this clone turned up a few times. The chain links TRBV2 to TRBJ1-3; TRBD1 matches 10 bases. From germline, CDR1 is SNHLY and CDR2 FYNNEI. The CDR3 loop spans 13 amino acids. With V trimmed by 4 bases and J by 7 bases, 1 base remained unmatched. In nucleotides, the CDR3 is TGTGCCAGCAGTGTGGACAGGGGGAACACCATATATTTT. The encoded protein is CASSVDRGNTIYF.

This chain joins TRBV5-1 and TRBJ2-3; no firm D call. This CDR3 spans 16 amino acids. The germline V gene has CDR1 SGHRS and CDR2 YFSETQ. Trimming removed 0 bases from V and 0 bases from J, with 11 bases in between. The CDR3 sequence is CASSLVGLVSTDTQYF. For the CDR3, the DNA is TGCGCCAGCAGCTTGGTCGGTCTAGTGAGCACAGATACGCAGTATTTT. Filled out from reference TRBV5-1 and TRBJ2-3, the complete variable domain reads KAGVTQTPRYLIKTRGQQVTLSCSPISGHRSVSWYQQTPGQGLQFLFEYFSETQRNKGNFPGRFSGRQFSNSRSEMNVSTLELGDSALYLCASSLVGLVSTDTQYFGPGTRLTVL.

The V call is TRBV15, the J call TRBJ1-3; 7 bases agree with TRBD1. The germline gives CDR1 LNHNV, CDR2 YYDKDF (reference sequence). V lost 0 bases, J lost 4 bases, and 3 bases stayed unmatched. The CDR3 is 15 residues long. The CDR3 sequence: CATSRDTGAGNTIYF. CDR3 DNA: TGTGCCACCAGCAGAGATACAGGGGCCGGAAACACCATATATTTT.

The rearrangement links TRBV7-2 to TRBJ1-5; TRBD1 might be the D (5 bases). CDR1 SGHTA and CDR2 FQGNSA come from the germline V gene. V was trimmed by 1 base and J by 7 bases, leaving 17 bases between them. The CDR3 is made up of 16 amino acids. The CDR3 loop is CASSLEPSAAGQPQHF. CDR3 nucleotide sequence: TGTGCCAGCAGCTTAGAGCCGTCAGCCGCAGGGCAGCCCCAGCATTTT. The whole variable domain, remainder taken from reference TRBV7-2 and TRBJ1-5, is GAGVSQSPSNKVTEKGKDVELRCDPISGHTALYWYRQSLGQGLEFLIYFQGNSAPDKSGLPSDRFSAERTGGSVSTLTIQRTQQEDSAVYLCASSLEPSAAGQPQHFGDGTRLSIL.

Remarks on this clone: Other DNA sequences from this sample encode an identical CDR3 as well. This chain connects TRBV3-1 (or the pseudogene TRBV3-2) to TRBJ1-1; D perhaps matches TRBD1 (5 bases). V was cut by 3 bases and J by 5 bases, with 7 bases left in between. There are 12 residues in the CDR3. In germline, CDR1 is LGHDT, CDR2 YNNKEL (reference sequence). CDR3 sequence: CASSQGGTEAFF. The CDR3 DNA reads as TGTGCCAGCAGCCAGGGGGGAACTGAAGCTTTCTTT.

CDR3 protein: CASSQRGGRGPGELFF. CDR3 coding DNA: TGTGCCAGCAGCCAAAGAGGGGGCCGGGGCCCCGGGGAGCTGTTTTTT. This chain uses TRBV11-3 with TRBJ2-2; 7 positions match TRBD1. This CDR3 has 16 amino acids. The germline gives CDR1 SGHNT, CDR2 YENEEA. With 5 bases clipped from V and 6 bases from J, the junction kept 12 bases outside the gene matches. Full variable domain (remainder filled in from reference TRBV11-3 and TRBJ2-2): EAGVVQSPRYKIIEKKQPVAFWCNPISGHNTLYWYLQNLGQGPELLIRYENEEAVDDSQLPKDRFSAERLKGVDSTLKIQPAELGDSAVYLCASSQRGGRGPGELFFGEGSRLTVL.

This chain uses TRBV14 with TRBJ1-1; D perhaps matches TRBD1 (6 bases). This CDR3 spans 13 amino acids. Germline V gene sequence: CDR1 SGHDN, CDR2 FVKESK. Deletions cut 4 bases from V and 5 bases from J, with 11 bases between. The CDR3, as DNA: TGTGCCAGCAGCCTTGTAGGGGGGACTGAAGCTTTCTTT. Its translation: CASSLVGGTEAFF. The entire variable domain, with the rest obtained from reference TRBV14 and TRBJ1-1, is as follows: EAGVTQFPSHSVIEKGQTVTLRCDPISGHDNLYWYRRVMGKEIKFLLHFVKESKQDESGMPNNRFLAERTGGTYSTLKVQPAELEDSGVYFCASSLVGGTEAFFGQGTRLTVV.

The chain joins TRBV5-1 to TRBJ1-4, with TRBD1 matching over 7 bases. This CDR3 spans 15 amino acids. Germline V gene sequence: CDR1 SGHRS, CDR2 YFSETQ. V lost 0 bases, J lost 8 bases, and 7 bases stayed unmatched. In DNA form, the CDR3 reads TGCGCCAGCAGCTTGGTCCTCGACAGGGACGAAAAACTGTTTTTT. It is translated as CASSLVLDRDEKLFF.

CDR3 nucleotides: TGTGCCAGCAGTCCAGAGACAGATACGCAGTATTTT. Encoded protein: CASSPETDTQYF. The chain is built from TRBV4-2 and TRBJ2-3; D is undetermined. The V gene lost 6 bases and the J gene lost 3 bases, with 7 bases spanning the gap. The CDR3 runs to 12 residues. The germline V gene has CDR1 LGHNA and CDR2 YNFKEQ.

The chain is built from TRBV7-2 and TRBJ2-3; D is unclear. CDR3 size: 13 residues. V lost 1 base and J 6 bases, leaving 8 bases between the germline ends. Germline CDR1 and CDR2: SGHTA and FQGNSA. In DNA form, the CDR3 reads TGTGCCAGCAGCTTAGTAAATGAGGATACGCAGTATTTT. Translated: CASSLVNEDTQYF.